This T cell receptor beta chain was recovered during a study of blood T cells in healthy people across ages. Study overall: About one barcoded beta molecule per two T cells came from capture by template switching. Notes on the study in general: Shifts in expanded clonotypes may have been confounded by donor CMV status, which was unknown. No conclusive comparison of naive versus antigen-experienced cells was possible with unsorted PBMCs.

The use of a sample-barcoded 5' primer and a J-beta primer mix characterized a second PCR of 7 to 11 cycles. In TCRdb, the 5' RACE reads were re-called with MiXCR into one record per CDR3 protein. There are around 2 million distinct CDR3 sequences in the sample; roughly two fifths occur only once, and 23% lies in the top ten. With 6 bases clipped from V and 7 bases from J, the junction kept 2 bases outside the gene matches. The CDR3 loop spans 13 amino acids. Germline CDR1 and CDR2: MNHNS and SASEGT. Notes on this clonotype: Its matching antigen is unknown.

The authors extracted at least 6 micrograms of total RNA per sample. The sample taken for sequencing was blood. The origin of this receptor is a human donor in good health. This chain links TRBV6-1 with TRBJ1-4, with 10 bases lining up with TRBD1. In DNA form, the CDR3 reads TGTGCCAGCAGCGGGACAGGGGTTGAAAAACTGTTTTTT. Protein sequence: CASSGTGVEKLFF.